The 8 T cell receptor beta chains listed next were all sequenced from one sample in a study of CD8 T cells in ankylosing spondylitis. TCRdb processed the 5' RACE reads anew with MiXCR; each CDR3 protein has one entry. The top ten clones hold more than 40% of a sample with 220,000 or so distinct CDR3 sequences, about 18% of them seen once. General study findings and limits: A TCR beta motif of fewer than ten highly homologous variants seemed to mark ankylosing spondylitis blood.

Antigen specificity for these receptors is unknown. Sequencing was carried out using blood, either unsorted or a sorted T cell fraction (not recorded which). All receptors come from a male donor with ankylosing spondylitis.

The rearrangement links TRBV6-5 to TRBJ2-3, with 11 nucleotides matching TRBD1. The CDR3 consists of 15 residues. With 2 bases clipped from V and 3 bases from J, the junction kept 1 base outside the gene matches. Germline V gene lookup returns CDR1 MNHEY and CDR2 SVGAGI. CDR3 DNA sequence: TGTGCCAGCAGTTACGGACAGGGGGCAACAGATACGCAGTATTTT. Translating it yields CASSYGQGATDTQYF.

The rearrangement joins TRBV27 to TRBJ2-7, with D perhaps given as TRBD1 or TRBD2 (7 bases each). CDR1 MNHEY and CDR2 SMNVEV come from the germline V gene (reference sequence). V lost 3 bases and J lost 3, with 15 bases in between. The CDR3 runs to 15 residues. The chain's CDR3 is CASSFGQGGLYEQYF. The CDR3 nucleotides read TGTGCCAGCAGTTTTGGTCAGGGGGGGCTCTACGAGCAGTACTTC.

This clonotype has a handful of counts. This sequence joins TRBV28 and TRBJ2-7, with TRBD2 matching 8 bases. V gave up 3 bases and J gave up 4 bases; unmatched junction bases: 5. Germline lookup yields CDR1 MDHEN and CDR2 SYDVKM. This CDR3 is 14 amino acids long. The CDR3 coding sequence is TGTGCCAGCAGTTTCGGGACTAGAGGGTACGAGCAGTACTTC. Its protein product is CASSFGTRGYEQYF.

The chain has TRBV6-1 and TRBJ1-1; D unresolved. CDR3 length: 18 residues. From germline, CDR1 is MNHNS and CDR2 SASEGT. Trimming pared 7 bases from V and 1 base from J, leaving 25 bases between. CDR3 protein: CASTLAVPDSLGNTEAFF. The CDR3 coding sequence is TGTGCCAGCACCCTCGCCGTCCCAGATAGCCTGGGGAACACTGAAGCTTTCTTT.

This clonotype was picked up a small number of times. The rearrangement joins TRBV19 to TRBJ1-1, with no clear D. There are 13 residues in the CDR3. V lost 1 base and J lost 3, with 6 bases in between. CDR1 and CDR2 from the germline V gene are LNHDA and SQIVND (reference sequence). CDR3 amino acids: CASSIVRDTEAFF. In DNA, the CDR3 is TGTGCCAGTAGTATAGTGCGGGACACTGAAGCTTTCTTT.

This clonotype was seen repeatedly, ten times or more. This chain connects TRBV12-3 or TRBV12-4 to TRBJ2-1; D not resolved. This CDR3 spans 12 amino acids. Trimming removed 3 bases at V and 6 bases at J, with 6 bases between. The DNA for the CDR3 is TGTGCCAGCAGTTTCCCCCGCAATGAGCAGTTCTTC. Its translation is CASSFPRNEQFF.

This clonotype was seen a few times. V gene TRBV7-9 combines with J gene TRBJ2-7; 9 nucleotides align to TRBD2. CDR3 length: 15 residues. Losses at the gene ends were 4 bases for V and 1 base for J; bases not matched to a gene: 5. Looked up from germline, CDR1 is SEHNR and CDR2 is FQNEAQ (reference sequence). The DNA for the CDR3 is TGTGCCAGCAGCTATTCTAGCGGGAAATCCTACGAGCAGTACTTC. It specifies CASSYSSGKSYEQYF. The full variable domain, completed using reference TRBV7-9 and TRBJ2-7, is DTGVSQNPRHKITKRGQNVTFRCDPISEHNRLYWYRQTLGQGPEFLTYFQNEAQLEKSRLLSDRFSAERPKGSFSTLEIQRTEQGDSAMYLCASSYSSGKSYEQYFGPGTRLTVT.

This clonotype has more than one count but fewer than ten. In DNA, the CDR3 is TGTGCCAGCAGCCAAGATGGAATAGCTAGATTTTCCTACAATGAGCAGTTCTTC. Translated: CASSQDGIARFSYNEQFF. This rearrangement joins TRBV4-2 to TRBJ2-1; no definite D call. Per the germline V gene, CDR1 is LGHNA and CDR2 is YNFKEQ. The CDR3 covers 18 residues. V lost 0 bases and J 1 base, leaving 16 bases between the germline ends.